These 21 T cell receptor beta chains were sequenced from one sample in a study of cytomegalovirus exposure and HLA in healthy donors. Primers: 60 Vbeta forward and 13 Jbeta reverse. Clones were read by immunoSEQ multiplex PCR, and TCRdb kept only the in-frame ones, dropping some. The sample lists approximately 220,000 clones; about 82% were seen once. The material sequenced was PBMCs. The receptors were sampled from a man aged 30 to 39 in good health and CMV-seronegative.

The CDR3 region is CASSLGQQLGTEAFF. The CDR3 coding sequence is TGTGCCAGCTCCCTCGGACAGCAGTTAGGCACTGAAGCTTTCTTT. This chain uses TRBV18 with TRBJ1-1, with D possibly TRBD1 on 6 matching bases. CDR1 is KGHSH, CDR2 LQKENI, per germline. The CDR3 totals 15 residues. The V end lost 6 bases, the J end lost 4 bases, and 18 bases lay between the germline ends.

The CDR3 DNA is TGTGCCAGCAGCTTAGTGGCCAGCGGGGGGACAGATACGCAGTATTTT. It is translated as CASSLVASGGTDTQYF. The rearrangement uses TRBV7-6 and TRBJ2-3, with TRBD2 identical over 9 bases. V gave up 1 base and J gave up 3 bases; unmatched junction bases: 5. This CDR3 spans 16 amino acids. Germline-derived CDR1 and CDR2 are SGHVS and FNYEAQ.

CDR3 sequence: CASRRPGQPYNEQFF. For the CDR3, the DNA is TGTGCCAGCAGGCGGCCGGGACAGCCTTACAATGAGCAGTTCTTC. The chain is built from TRBV6-5 and TRBJ2-1, with 7 bases fitting TRBD1. Germline CDR1 MNHEY, CDR2 SVGAGI. This CDR3 region has 15 residues. The J segment lost 4 bases and the V segment lost 6 bases, leaving 9 bases of the junction unmatched.

The CDR3 region is CASSTIGTGNYEQYF. CDR3 nucleotides: TGTGCCAGCAGCACAATCGGGACAGGGAACTACGAGCAGTACTTC. The chain uses TRBV14 and TRBJ2-7; 9 bases are shared with TRBD1. V was clipped by 5 bases and J by 3 bases; unmatched bases: 8. Germline V lookup: CDR1 SGHDN, CDR2 FVKESK. This CDR3 contains 15 residues.

The chain has TRBV23-1 and TRBJ1-2, with D possibly matching TRBD1 (6 bases). TRBV23-1 is classed as an ORF, of uncertain function. Trimming cost V 0 bases and J 8 bases, with 22 bases left between them. CDR3 length: 17 residues. DNA of the CDR3: TGCGCCAGCAGTCAATCGGACAGTGCTAGGGAGCGGGACGGCTACACCTTC. This translates into CASSQSDSARERDGYTF.

This clone was counted only a few times. The CDR3 DNA is TGTGCCAGCTCACCACCATCGGCCCGAGGGGAAAAACTGTTTTTT. This codes for CASSPPSARGEKLFF. The J gene is TRBJ1-4, the V gene TRBV18; D remains ambiguous. Germline CDR1 is KGHSH and CDR2 is LQKENI. The CDR3 consists of 15 residues. V dropped 0 bases and J dropped 8 bases, with 13 bases sitting between them.

This chain links TRBV5-1 with TRBJ1-1; 8 bases line up with TRBD1. The ends lost 3 bases at V and 2 bases at J; junction bases unmatched: 3. Germline CDR1 reads SGHRS; CDR2 reads YFSETQ. There are 14 residues in the CDR3. The CDR3 bases are TGCGCCAGCAGCTCGGGACAGGCTAACACTGAAGCTTTCTTT. It translates to CASSSGQANTEAFF.

This sequence joins TRBV13 and TRBJ1-1; TRBD1 matches at 8 bases. The CDR3 length is 15 residues. Trimming took 5 bases from V and 0 from J; bases not matched to a gene: 5. Germline-derived CDR1 and CDR2 are PRHDT and FYEKMQ (reference sequence). CDR3 amino acids: CASSPGQGMNTEAFF. DNA of the CDR3: TGTGCCAGCAGCCCCGGACAGGGAATGAACACTGAAGCTTTCTTT.

This rearrangement joins TRBV5-1 to TRBJ2-1; 8 nucleotides match TRBD2. The CDR3 has 13 residues. The V and J ends lost 0 bases and 10 bases, in that order; junction bases with no gene match: 3. Germline CDR1 reads SGHRS; CDR2 reads YFSETQ. CDR3 amino acids: CASSLVAGSEQFF. In nucleotides, the CDR3 is TGCGCCAGCAGCTTGGTAGCGGGGAGCGAGCAGTTCTTC.

V gene TRBV11-2 combines with J gene TRBJ2-7, with D hard to call. The CDR3 is made up of 11 amino acids. Germline loops: CDR1 SGHAT, CDR2 FQNNGV. Deletions cut 6 bases from V and 3 bases from J, with 6 bases between. CDR3 region: CASSESYEQYF. Written as DNA, the CDR3 is TGTGCCAGCAGTGAGAGCTACGAGCAGTACTTC.

The V gene is TRBV28, the J gene TRBJ2-2, with a possible D match to TRBD1 (6 bases). Germline loops: CDR1 MDHEN, CDR2 SYDVKM. This CDR3 contains 16 residues. Between the trimmed V and J ends, which lost 5 bases and 2 bases, there was a span of 15 bases. In DNA, the CDR3 is TGTGCCAGCAGTACATCAGGACAGACCAACACCGGGGAGCTGTTTTTT. Its translation is CASSTSGQTNTGELFF.

DNA for the CDR3: TGTGCCTGGAGCGCCGAGACAGGAAAAAGTCTTACCTACGAGCAGTACTTC. This gives the protein CAWSAETGKSLTYEQYF. The chain links TRBV30 to TRBJ2-7; tentative D call: TRBD1 (6 bases). From germline, CDR1 is GTSNPN and CDR2 SVGIG (reference sequence). The CDR3 sequence is 17 residues long. The germline V and J ends were trimmed by 3 bases and 2 bases, with 23 bases remaining between them.

The chain couples TRBV5-4 to TRBJ2-2, with D possibly matching TRBD1 (6 bases). The CDR3 consists of 14 residues. V was trimmed by 3 bases and J by 4 bases, leaving 10 bases between them. CDR1 is SGHNT, CDR2 YYREEE, per germline (reference sequence). The CDR3 nucleotides are TGTGCCAGCAGCTCACAGGGTTCCACCGGGGAGCTGTTTTTT. Its protein product is CASSSQGSTGELFF.

For this clone: The junction departs from the called germline gene at one end, perhaps through a read error. This sequence joins TRBV5-1 and TRBJ2-6; 9 nucleotides line up with TRBD1. The CDR3 extends over 17 amino acids. Germline loops: CDR1 SGHRS, CDR2 YFSETQ. CDR3 sequence (DNA): TGCGCCAGCAGCGTGTCGGGACAGGGATCGGGGGCCAGCGTCCTGACTTTC. Protein product: CASSVSGQGSGASVLTF.

This chain uses TRBV18 with TRBJ1-2, with D unclear. CDR1 and CDR2 from the germline V gene are KGHSH and LQKENI. This CDR3 comprises 14 residues. The V gene lost 0 bases and the J gene lost 8 bases, with 13 bases spanning the gap. Written as DNA, the CDR3 is TGTGCCAGCTCACCACCCCAAAAGAACGCGGGCTACACCTTC. Translated: CASSPPQKNAGYTF.

V is TRBV5-1 and J is TRBJ1-1, with D unclear. Trimming shortened V by 4 bases and J by 9 bases, and 28 bases separated the two germline ends. There are 17 residues in the CDR3. CDR1 and CDR2 from the germline V gene are SGHRS and YFSETQ. The CDR3 region has the DNA TGCGCCAGCAGCGACCGTAAGGCAGGTCTTATCCCAACTCAAGCTTTCTTT. Amino acids: CASSDRKAGLIPTQAFF.

The V gene is TRBV5-6, the J gene TRBJ2-5; TRBD2 aligns across 9 bases. CDR1 and CDR2 from the germline V gene are SGHDT and YYEEEE. V shed 2 bases, J shed 4 bases, and the junction held 3 bases outside the gene matches. This CDR3 is 14 amino acids long. This chain's CDR3 is CASSFGSGGETQYF. CDR3 in DNA: TGTGCCAGCAGCTTCGGTAGCGGGGGAGAGACCCAGTACTTC.

This clone has more than one count but fewer than ten. This chain's CDR3 is CASREVGISAEQYF. CDR3 coding DNA: TGCGCCAGCAGGGAGGTGGGCATCTCAGCCGAGCAGTACTTC. This chain joins TRBV10-1 and TRBJ2-7, with a possible D match to TRBD2 (5 bases). The CDR3 has 14 amino acids. V dropped 6 bases and J dropped 6 bases, with 18 bases sitting between them. Germline V lookup: CDR1 WNHNN, CDR2 SYGVQD (reference sequence).

On this clone: The junction does not match germline at one end; this may be a read error. CDR3 region: CASSQDGQGFSGASVLTF. CDR3 nucleotide sequence: TGCGCCAGCAGCCAGGACGGACAGGGATTCTCTGGGGCCAGCGTCCTGACTTTC. The chain recombines TRBV4-3 with TRBJ2-6, with 8 bases aligning to TRBD1. This CDR3 is built from 18 residues. Per germline, CDR1 LGHNA and CDR2 YSLEER.

This chain uses TRBV6-6 with TRBJ1-3; the D gene is possibly TRBD1 (6 bases). CDR3 length equals 16 residues. Trimming removed 5 bases at V and 4 bases at J, with 18 bases between. Germline V lookup: CDR1 MNHNY, CDR2 SVGAGI (reference sequence). The CDR3 DNA reads as TGTGCCAGCAGTGGGGGGGGCAGGCGTCTCGGAAACACCATATATTTT. Translated: CASSGGGRRLGNTIYF.

The gene calls are TRBV15 and TRBJ2-5; D remains unclear. Germline assignment: CDR1 LNHNV and CDR2 YYDKDF (reference sequence). Trimming removed 1 base at V and 3 bases at J, with 3 bases between. The CDR3 consists of 12 residues. The CDR3 region has the DNA TGTGCCACCAGCAGAGCTAAAGAGACCCAGTACTTC. Translated, it gives CATSRAKETQYF.